This T cell receptor beta chain was sequenced during a study of cytomegalovirus exposure and HLA in healthy donors. The donors (healthy individuals) were bone marrow donors. The study, taken as a whole, reports: Analyzed later, most CMV-associated TCR beta chains appeared HLA-restricted. Reports state that TCR beta sequences accurately predicted most subjects' HLA-A and HLA-B alleles.

Primers included in the PCR were 60 Vbeta and 13 Jbeta primers. Clones were sequenced by immunoSEQ multiplex PCR, and TCRdb holds only the in-frame ones, with some missing. The sample carries 140,000 to 150,000 clones, around 72% recorded once. The CDR3 spans 14 residues. Germline V gene data show CDR1 as MDHEN and CDR2 as SYDVKM. V lost 4 bases, J lost 1 base, and 10 bases lay in between. In this sample, this clone turned up a few times. Its matching antigen is unknown. This chain links TRBV28 with TRBJ1-1; a possible D gene is TRBD1 (5 bases). The sample comprised PBMCs. This clonotype was obtained from a man aged 40-49 years in good health and CMV-seronegative. The CDR3 DNA reads as TGTGCCAGCAGTTCCGGAGGGGAGAACACTGAAGCTTTCTTT. As protein: CASSSGGENTEAFF.